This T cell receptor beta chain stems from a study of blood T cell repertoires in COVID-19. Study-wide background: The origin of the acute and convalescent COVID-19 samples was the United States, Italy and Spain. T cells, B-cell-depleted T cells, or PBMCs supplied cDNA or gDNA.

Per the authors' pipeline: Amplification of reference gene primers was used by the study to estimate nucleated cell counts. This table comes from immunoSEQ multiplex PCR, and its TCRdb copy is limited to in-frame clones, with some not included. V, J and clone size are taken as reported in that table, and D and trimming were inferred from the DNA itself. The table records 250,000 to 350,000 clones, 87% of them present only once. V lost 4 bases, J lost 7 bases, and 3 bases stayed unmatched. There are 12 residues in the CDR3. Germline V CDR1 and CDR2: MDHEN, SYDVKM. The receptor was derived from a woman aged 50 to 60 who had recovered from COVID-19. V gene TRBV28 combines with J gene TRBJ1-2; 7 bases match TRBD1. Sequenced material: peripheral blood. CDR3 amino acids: CASSYGTAGYTF. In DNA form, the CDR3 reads TGTGCCAGCAGTTACGGGACAGCTGGCTACACCTTC.